Below, 25 T cell receptor beta chains from the same sample are listed, as sequenced in a study of persistence of HIV-infected CD4 T cells. Their recognized antigens are unknown. Cells were stimulated nonspecifically with anti-CD3/anti-CD28 magnetic beads. Sorting of responding CD4+ T cells relied on upregulated CD40 ligand together with CD69. The libraries were made with immunoSEQ version 4 in survey mode. Profiled with immunoSEQ multiplex PCR; TCRdb holds only in-frame clones, not every one. Seen here are 45,000 or so clones, about 88% observed once, and the top ten hold 0.47%. Sequences were derived from CD4+ T cells sorted from PBMCs after approximately 19-hour stimulation, sampled from a patient who received antiretroviral therapy. Receptor source: an adult woman with HIV who was CMV-seropositive.

The chain has TRBV7-8 and TRBJ2-3, with D perhaps TRBD2 (5 bases). CDR1 and CDR2 (germline): SGHVS, FQNEAQ. V shed 5 bases and J shed 4 bases, with 16 bases lying between them. The CDR3 sequence is 15 residues long. CDR3 in DNA: TGTGCCAGCAGCCGAGCCCGGAGGCAGTCAGATACGCAGTATTTT. Protein product: CASSRARRQSDTQYF.

This chain joins TRBV29-1 and TRBJ2-1, with 13 nucleotides matching TRBD2. This CDR3 region has 16 residues. The V segment lost 7 bases and the J segment 9 bases; nucleotides outside the gene matches: 15. Germline V gene data show CDR1 as SQVTM and CDR2 as ANQGSEA. The CDR3 region is CSASNTLAGGHREQFF. The CDR3 region has the DNA TGCAGCGCCTCAAACACACTAGCGGGGGGGCATCGTGAGCAGTTCTTC.

Of note for this clone: At one boundary the junction diverges from the germline segment, which might be a read error. The gene calls are TRBV6-2 or TRBV6-3 and TRBJ1-4; D is unresolved. This CDR3 region has 13 residues. Germline V CDR1 and CDR2: MNHEY, SVGEGT. The CDR3, as DNA: TGTGCCAGCAGTGACTCGTATAATGAAAAACTGTTTTTT. Its translation: CASSDSYNEKLFF.

This chain uses TRBV29-1 with TRBJ1-1; D is unclear. The germline V and J ends were trimmed by 6 bases and 1 base, with 12 bases remaining between them. The CDR3 is made up of 13 amino acids. Germline V gives CDR1 SQVTM, CDR2 ANQGSEA. The CDR3 spells CSVVRGSNTEAFF. CDR3 sequence (DNA): TGCAGCGTGGTAAGAGGGTCGAACACTGAAGCTTTCTTT. Full variable domain (rest looked up from reference TRBV29-1 and TRBJ1-1): SAVISQKPSRDICQRGTSLTIQCQVDSQVTMMFWYRQQPGQSLTLIATANQGSEATYESGFVIDKFPISRPNLTFSTLTVSNMSPEDSSIYLCSVVRGSNTEAFFGQGTRLTVV.

V is TRBV3-1 (or the pseudogene TRBV3-2) and J is TRBJ2-1; D perhaps matches TRBD2 (5 bases). The CDR3 runs to 13 residues. Per germline, CDR1 LGHDT and CDR2 YNNKEL (reference sequence). V dropped 4 bases and J dropped 8 bases, with 12 bases sitting between them. CDR3 in DNA: TGTGCCAGCAGCCGCCGGGGAAGTCATGAGCAGTTCTTC. Translating it yields CASSRRGSHEQFF.

The chain couples TRBV30 to TRBJ1-6; TRBD1 aligns across 8 bases. Trimming took 4 bases from V and 6 from J; bases not matched to a gene: 2. This CDR3 is 13 amino acids long. Per germline, CDR1 GTSNPN and CDR2 SVGIG (reference sequence). Here the CDR3 DNA reads TGTGCCTGGAACGGACAGGGTAATTCACCCCTCCACTTT. It specifies CAWNGQGNSPLHF. Looking up the rest from reference TRBV30 and TRBJ1-6 gives the full variable domain: SQTIHQWPATLVQPVGSPLSLECTVEGTSNPNLYWYRQAAGRGLQLLFYSVGIGQISSEVPQNLSASRPQDRQFILSSKKLLLSDSGFYLCAWNGQGNSPLHFGNGTRLTVT.

The chain couples TRBV19 to TRBJ1-1; 7 bases line up with TRBD1. This CDR3 spans 14 amino acids. V dropped 7 bases and J dropped 6; count of bases not matched to a gene: 11. Germline V CDR1 and CDR2: LNHDA, SQIVND (reference sequence). For the CDR3, the DNA is TGTGCCAGTATGGGACAGCCTTCGGGGGCTGAAGCTTTCTTT. The encoded protein is CASMGQPSGAEAFF.

The V and J genes are TRBV6-5 and TRBJ1-1; D uncertain. The CDR3 sequence is 14 residues long. The V end lost 6 bases, the J end lost 0 bases, and 11 bases lay between the germline ends. Germline loops: CDR1 MNHEY, CDR2 SVGAGI. The CDR3, as DNA: TGTGCCAGCAGACAAACATTCATGAACACTGAAGCTTTCTTT. It yields the protein CASRQTFMNTEAFF.

The V gene is TRBV7-3, the J gene TRBJ1-1; D call uncertain. This CDR3 comprises 14 residues. Trimming pared 5 bases from V and 4 bases from J, leaving 14 bases between. Germline loops: CDR1 SGHTA, CDR2 FQGTGA. CDR3 protein: CASSPRAWGTEAFF. The CDR3 bases are TGTGCCAGCAGCCCCCGGGCCTGGGGCACTGAAGCTTTCTTT.

The chain combines TRBV9 with TRBJ2-3, with D tentatively TRBD1 (5 bases). Trimming removed 3 bases from V and 0 bases from J, with 11 bases in between. Germline V gene sequence: CDR1 SGDLS, CDR2 YYNGEE. CDR3 length equals 15 residues. CDR3 region: CASSAGFPSTDTQYF. For the CDR3, the DNA is TGTGCCAGCAGCGCAGGGTTCCCTAGCACAGATACGCAGTATTTT.

Comments on this clone: An end of the junction does not agree with germline; a read error may underlie this. This chain uses TRBV29-1 with TRBJ1-3; D ambiguous. This CDR3 is built from 12 residues. CDR1 and CDR2 (germline): SQVTM, ANQGSEA. In nucleotides, the CDR3 is TGCAGCGTTGAAGTTGAAGGAAGCACCATATATTTT. Its translation is CSVEVEGSTIYF.

The chain links TRBV5-1 to TRBJ1-1, with D perhaps matching TRBD1 (6 bases). Germline CDR1 and CDR2: SGHRS and YFSETQ. Trimming removed 3 bases at V and 0 bases at J, with 12 bases between. The CDR3 consists of 15 residues. Here the CDR3 DNA reads TGCGCCAGCAGCTCGGGACGGACAGTGAACACTGAAGCTTTCTTT. Encoded protein: CASSSGRTVNTEAFF.

This chain connects TRBV6-4 to TRBJ1-1, with 11 nucleotides matching TRBD1. Trimming at V came to 0 bases and at J to 10 bases, leaving 7 bases not matched to a gene. From germline, CDR1 is MRHNA and CDR2 SNTAGT. The CDR3 has 15 amino acids. The CDR3 loop is CASSDSWTGGSIAFF. CDR3 nucleotides: TGTGCCAGCAGTGACTCATGGACAGGGGGCTCGATAGCTTTCTTT.

The J gene is TRBJ1-5, the V gene TRBV5-1; 11 bases are shared with TRBD1. Trimming at V came to 4 bases and at J to 3 bases, leaving 6 bases not matched to a gene. CDR3 size: 16 residues. Germline CDR1 SGHRS, CDR2 YFSETQ. DNA for the CDR3: TGCGCCAGCAGCCTTGGGACAGGGGGGCCCAATCAGCCCCAGCATTTT. This sequence encodes CASSLGTGGPNQPQHF.

This chain links TRBV12-3 or TRBV12-4 with TRBJ1-1, with TRBD1 as a possible D gene (5 bases). Between the trimmed V and J ends, which lost 1 base and 8 bases, there was a span of 8 bases. This CDR3 has 12 amino acids. The CDR3: CASSLETVEAFF. CDR3 in DNA: TGTGCCAGCAGTTTAGAGACAGTGGAAGCTTTCTTT.

V usage is TRBV9 and J usage is TRBJ1-4, with D unclear. In germline, CDR1 is SGDLS, CDR2 YYNGEE. The CDR3 has 14 residues. The V and J ends lost 0 bases and 7 bases respectively, with 10 bases between them. As DNA, the CDR3 is TGTGCCAGCAGCGTAGGCGGTGGCTTTGAAAAACTGTTTTTT. Translated: CASSVGGGFEKLFF.

This clone was seen once. The chain links TRBV3-1 (or the pseudogene TRBV3-2) to TRBJ2-1, with D unclear. CDR1 and CDR2 from the germline V gene are LGHDT and YNNKEL (reference sequence). The V and J ends lost 0 bases and 11 bases respectively, with 14 bases between them. The CDR3 length is 14 residues. The CDR3 is CASSQDFRQEKQFF. The CDR3 nucleotides are TGTGCCAGCAGCCAAGATTTCAGGCAGGAGAAGCAGTTCTTC.

This clone was seen a few times. J is TRBJ1-1 and V is TRBV29-1; D not resolved. Trimming cost V 0 bases and J 8 bases, with 7 bases left between them. The germline V gene has CDR1 SQVTM and CDR2 ANQGSEA. This CDR3 is built from 11 residues. CDR3 sequence: CSVEENSEAFF. The CDR3, as DNA: TGCAGCGTTGAAGAGAACAGCGAAGCTTTCTTT.

This chain links TRBV6-5 with TRBJ2-4; D not resolved. The CDR3 is made up of 13 amino acids. V was trimmed by 4 bases and J by 7 bases, leaving 11 bases between them. Germline V gene data show CDR1 as MNHEY and CDR2 as SVGAGI. CDR3 loop: CASSFPGVNIQYF. In nucleotides, the CDR3 is TGTGCCAGCAGTTTCCCAGGTGTCAACATTCAGTACTTC.

This clone was seen a few times. The chain has TRBV7-6 and TRBJ2-5; D gene ambiguous. The germline gives CDR1 SGHVS, CDR2 FNYEAQ. The CDR3 contains 14 residues. Between the trimmed V and J ends, which lost 0 bases and 1 base, there was a span of 6 bases. CDR3 protein: CASSLASLQETQYF. The CDR3 DNA is TGTGCCAGCAGCTTAGCGAGCCTCCAAGAGACCCAGTACTTC.

The V and J genes are TRBV28 and TRBJ2-1; a weak D match, TRBD1 (6 bases). The CDR3 extends over 15 amino acids. From germline, CDR1 is MDHEN and CDR2 SYDVKM. With 4 bases removed from V and 1 base from J, the gap between germline ends came to 11 bases. DNA for the CDR3: TGTGCCAGCAGTTACACAGGACAGTCCTACAATGAGCAGTTCTTC. Encoded protein: CASSYTGQSYNEQFF. The full variable domain, in which reference TRBV28 and TRBJ2-1 provide the parts outside the CDR3, is DVKVTQSSRYLVKRTGEKVFLECVQDMDHENMFWYRQDPGLGLRLIYFSYDVKMKEKGDIPEGYSVSREKKERFSLILESASTNQTSMYLCASSYTGQSYNEQFFGPGTRLTVL.

The chain's CDR3 is CASSVALRGGPDNEQFF. The CDR3 nucleotides are TGTGCCAGCAGCGTAGCCCTTAGGGGGGGGCCCGACAATGAGCAGTTCTTC. This rearrangement joins TRBV9 to TRBJ2-1; possibly TRBD2 for D (7 bases). Germline V gives CDR1 SGDLS, CDR2 YYNGEE. This CDR3 is built from 17 residues. V lost 0 bases and J 5 bases, leaving 18 bases between the germline ends.

The CDR3 protein is CASSKQSGGVGDTQYF. Here the CDR3 DNA reads TGCGCCAGCAGCAAACAGAGCGGGGGGGTTGGAGATACGCAGTATTTT. The rearrangement uses TRBV5-1 and TRBJ2-3, with 10 bases that match TRBD2. The germline V gene encodes CDR1 SGHRS and CDR2 YFSETQ. The J segment lost 5 bases and the V segment lost 4 bases, leaving 10 bases of the junction unmatched. CDR3 length: 16 residues.

This chain uses TRBV5-6 with TRBJ2-1; the D is unclear. CDR1 is SGHDT and CDR2 is YYEEEE in the germline V gene. The CDR3 spans 17 residues. V lost 5 bases to trimming and J lost 7 bases, with 25 bases between them. DNA for the CDR3: TGTGCCAGCAGGTCTCGTCCGACCACCCTAATTGGGAATGAGCAGTTCTTC. Residues: CASRSRPTTLIGNEQFF.

This sequence joins TRBV6-1 and TRBJ2-7; 8 bases are a match to TRBD1. The germline CDR1 and CDR2 sequences are MNHNS and SASEGT. The CDR3 runs to 17 residues. V shed 4 bases, J shed 3 bases, and the junction held 14 bases outside the gene matches. The CDR3 coding sequence is TGTGCCAGCAGTGTGGCCAGGGGGCGCGGGGTAAACTACGAGCAGTACTTC. Protein product: CASSVARGRGVNYEQYF.